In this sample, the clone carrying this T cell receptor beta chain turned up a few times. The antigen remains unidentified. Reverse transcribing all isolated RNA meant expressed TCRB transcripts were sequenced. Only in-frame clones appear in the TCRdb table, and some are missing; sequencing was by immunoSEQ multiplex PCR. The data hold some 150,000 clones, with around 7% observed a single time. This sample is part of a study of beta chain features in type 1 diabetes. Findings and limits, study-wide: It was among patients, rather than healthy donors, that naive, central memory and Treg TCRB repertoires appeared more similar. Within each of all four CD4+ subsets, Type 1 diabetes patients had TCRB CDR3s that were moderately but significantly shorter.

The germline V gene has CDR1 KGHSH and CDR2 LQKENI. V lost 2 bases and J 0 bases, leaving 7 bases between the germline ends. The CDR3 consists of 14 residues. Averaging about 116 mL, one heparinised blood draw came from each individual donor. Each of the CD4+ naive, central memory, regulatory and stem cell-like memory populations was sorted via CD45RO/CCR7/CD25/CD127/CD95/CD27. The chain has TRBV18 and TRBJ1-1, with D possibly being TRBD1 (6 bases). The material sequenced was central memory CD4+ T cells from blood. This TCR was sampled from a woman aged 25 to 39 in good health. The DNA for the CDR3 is TGTGCCAGCTCACCAACAGGGCTGAACACTGAAGCTTTCTTT. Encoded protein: CASSPTGLNTEAFF.